This T cell receptor (beta chain) was captured by sequencing in a study of T-cell reconstitution after alpha-beta-depleted transplantation in children. Study results and caveats: One year post-transplant, T-cell counts and diversity were largely derived from T cells produced anew. The high TCRbeta diversity at day 60 in some patients came from surviving recipient T cells and thymic progenitors.

Germline V gives CDR1 KGHDR, CDR2 SFDVKD. V was clipped by 7 bases and J by 5 bases, with 13 bases between them. The CDR3 has 14 amino acids. This clonotype turned up a few times. The antigen is undetermined. The authors prepared the TCRbeta library with unique molecular identifiers. TCRdb re-analysed the PCR reads in MiXCR, keeping a single row per CDR3 protein. This table holds 530,000 or so distinct CDR3 sequences, 25% to 30% found once. Sequenced material: PBMCs, taken before TCRalphabeta/CD19-depleted stem cell transplant. The receptor comes from a boy under two years old with Wiskott-Aldrich syndrome, due to receive a stem cell transplant. The chain couples TRBV24-1 to TRBJ2-2, with a possible D match to TRBD2 (5 bases). The CDR3 loop is CATSPGFNTGELFF. The CDR3 DNA is TGTGCCACCAGCCCGGGGTTTAATACCGGGGAGCTGTTTTTT.